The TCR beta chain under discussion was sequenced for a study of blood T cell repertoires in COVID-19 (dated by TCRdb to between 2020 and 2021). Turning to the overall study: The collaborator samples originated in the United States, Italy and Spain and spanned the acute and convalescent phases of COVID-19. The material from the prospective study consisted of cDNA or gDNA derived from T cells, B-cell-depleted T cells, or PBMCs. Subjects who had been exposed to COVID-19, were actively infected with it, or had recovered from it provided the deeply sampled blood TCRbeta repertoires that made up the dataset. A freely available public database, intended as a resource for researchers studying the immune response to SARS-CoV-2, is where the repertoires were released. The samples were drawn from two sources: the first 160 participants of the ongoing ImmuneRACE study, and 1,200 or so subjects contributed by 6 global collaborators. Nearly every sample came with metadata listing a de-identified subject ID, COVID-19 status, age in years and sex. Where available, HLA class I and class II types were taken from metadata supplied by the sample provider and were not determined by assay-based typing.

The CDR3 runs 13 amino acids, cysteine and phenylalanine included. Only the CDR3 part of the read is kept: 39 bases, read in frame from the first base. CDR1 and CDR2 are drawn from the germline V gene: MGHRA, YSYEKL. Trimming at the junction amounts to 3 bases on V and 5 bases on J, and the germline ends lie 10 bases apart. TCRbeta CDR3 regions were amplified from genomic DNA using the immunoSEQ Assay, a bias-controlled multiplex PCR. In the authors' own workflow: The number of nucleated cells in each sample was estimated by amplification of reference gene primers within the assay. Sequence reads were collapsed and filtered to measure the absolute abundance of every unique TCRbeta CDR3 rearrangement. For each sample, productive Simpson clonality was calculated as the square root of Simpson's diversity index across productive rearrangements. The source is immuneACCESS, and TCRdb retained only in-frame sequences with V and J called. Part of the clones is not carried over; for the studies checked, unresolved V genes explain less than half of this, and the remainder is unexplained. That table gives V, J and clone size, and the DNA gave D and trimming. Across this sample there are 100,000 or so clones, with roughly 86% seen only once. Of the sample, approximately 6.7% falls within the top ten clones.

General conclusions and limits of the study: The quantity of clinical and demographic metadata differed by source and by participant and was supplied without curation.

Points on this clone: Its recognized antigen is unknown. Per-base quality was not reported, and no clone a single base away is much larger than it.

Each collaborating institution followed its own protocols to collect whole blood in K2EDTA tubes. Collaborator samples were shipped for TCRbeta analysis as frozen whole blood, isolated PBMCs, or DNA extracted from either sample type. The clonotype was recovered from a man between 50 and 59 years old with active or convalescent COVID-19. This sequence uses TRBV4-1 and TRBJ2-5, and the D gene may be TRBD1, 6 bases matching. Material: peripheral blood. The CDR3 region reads CASSQGAGETQYF. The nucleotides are TGCGCCAGCAGCCAGGGGGCAGGGGAGACCCAGTACTTC.